Below, 29 T cell receptor beta chains from the same sample are listed, as sequenced in a study of blood T cell repertoires in COVID-19. TCRdb keeps only in-frame clones here, not all; method: immunoSEQ multiplex PCR. The sample includes around 94,000 clones, 80% to 95% of them seen just once. Sequenced: peripheral blood. Source of these receptors: a man between 18 and 29 years old with acute or convalescent COVID-19.

The J gene is TRBJ1-1, the V gene TRBV6-5; 7 bases match TRBD1. The CDR3 consists of 15 residues. V was clipped by 4 bases and J by 4 bases; unmatched bases: 9. Germline V gives CDR1 MNHEY, CDR2 SVGAGI. The CDR3 nucleotides are TGTGCCAGCAGTTTAAAACTAGGGGGCGCCACTGAAGCTTTCTTT. Translation: CASSLKLGGATEAFF.

The CDR3 nucleotides read TGTGCCAGCAGCTTAGAGGACAGGGGGTGGTATGGCTACACCTTC. Its translation: CASSLEDRGWYGYTF. The chain links TRBV11-2 to TRBJ1-2; 10 bases line up with TRBD1. CDR1 is SGHAT and CDR2 is FQNNGV in the germline V gene. This CDR3 is built from 15 residues. The J segment lost 5 bases and the V segment lost 0 bases, leaving 3 bases of the junction unmatched.

The chain links TRBV7-9 to TRBJ2-3; 14 positions match TRBD2. Germline V gene sequence: CDR1 SEHNR, CDR2 FQNEAQ (reference sequence). V lost 4 bases, J lost 0 bases, and 6 bases stayed unmatched. The CDR3 has 18 residues. The chain's CDR3 is CASSSGLAGASSTDTQYF. The CDR3 region has the DNA TGTGCCAGCAGCTCGGGACTAGCGGGGGCCTCTAGCACAGATACGCAGTATTTT.

The chain has TRBV27 and TRBJ1-5; 8 bases line up with TRBD1. In germline, CDR1 is MNHEY, CDR2 SMNVEV (reference sequence). The V and J ends lost 4 bases and 5 bases, in that order; junction bases with no gene match: 7. This CDR3 spans 15 amino acids. CDR3 sequence reads: CASSSKGQEHQPQHF. The CDR3 DNA sequence: TGTGCCAGCAGTTCGAAGGGACAGGAGCATCAGCCCCAGCATTTT.

CDR3 DNA sequence: TGTGCCAGTAGTTCTCAGGGGACTGAAGCTTTCTTT. Translation: CASSSQGTEAFF. The gene calls are TRBV19 and TRBJ1-1; possible D gene TRBD1, 6 bases. Trimming cost V 5 bases and J 5 bases, with 9 bases left between them. The germline gives CDR1 LNHDA, CDR2 SQIVND (reference sequence). The CDR3 covers 12 residues. The complete variable domain, with remaining parts taken from reference TRBV19 and TRBJ1-1, reads DGGITQSPKYLFRKEGQNVTLSCEQNLNHDAMYWYRQDPGQGLRLIYYSQIVNDFQKGDIAEGYSVSREKKESFPLTVTSAQKNPTAFYLCASSSQGTEAFFGQGTRLTVV.

J is TRBJ1-6 and V is TRBV11-2; weak D call: TRBD1 (6 bases). V shed 4 bases and J shed 10 bases, with 17 bases lying between them. The CDR3 covers 15 residues. CDR1 is SGHAT and CDR2 is FQNNGV in the germline V gene. CDR3 region: CASSSVGAQGSPLHF. DNA of the CDR3: TGTGCCAGCAGCTCGGTGGGGGCCCAGGGGTCACCCCTCCACTTT.

The chain couples TRBV5-1 to TRBJ2-7, with D possibly TRBD2 on 5 matching bases. The germline V gene has CDR1 SGHRS and CDR2 YFSETQ. This CDR3 region has 13 residues. V was pared by 4 bases and J by 6 bases, with 14 bases between. The CDR3 here is CASSPTLGGEQYF. The CDR3 region has the DNA TGCGCCAGCAGCCCAACCTTAGGAGGCGAGCAGTACTTC.

V gene TRBV21-1 combines with J gene TRBJ2-7; no check of the table's D call, TRBD2, against the DNA was made. TRBV21-1 is a pseudogene. The CDR3 extends over 17 amino acids. Written as DNA, the CDR3 is TGTGCCAGCAGCATTTCGGCCCCCCGCGGGGAGTCCTACGAGCAGTACTTC. Protein: CASSISAPRGESYEQYF.

This clone was seen once. The chain carries TRBV18 and TRBJ2-3, with 13 bases fitting TRBD2. The CDR3 loop spans 14 amino acids. The germline gives CDR1 KGHSH, CDR2 LQKENI. Trimming at V came to 9 bases and at J to 3 bases, leaving 3 bases not matched to a gene. The CDR3 nucleotides read TGTGCCAGTCGGGGACTAGCGGGGACAGATACGCAGTATTTT. Amino acid sequence: CASRGLAGTDTQYF.

The chain recombines TRBV7-6 with TRBJ2-2, with D tentatively TRBD2 (6 bases). The CDR3 consists of 17 residues. Trimming removed 5 bases at V and 1 base at J, with 17 bases between. The germline gives CDR1 SGHVS, CDR2 FNYEAQ. The CDR3 sequence: CASSHKLGGKNTGELFF. The CDR3 nucleotides are TGTGCCAGCAGCCATAAATTGGGCGGGAAGAACACCGGGGAGCTGTTTTTT. The full variable domain, with the rest looked up from reference TRBV7-6 and TRBJ2-2, is GAGVSQSPRYKVTKRGQDVALRCDPISGHVSLYWYRQALGQGPEFLTYFNYEAQQDKSGLPNDRFSAERPEGSISTLTIQRTEQRDSAMYRCASSHKLGGKNTGELFFGEGSRLTVL.

V and J are TRBV10-3 and TRBJ1-2, with TRBD1 as a possible D gene (5 bases). The CDR3 has 14 amino acids. With 7 bases removed from V and 0 bases from J, the gap between germline ends came to 12 bases. CDR1 and CDR2 (germline): ENHRY, SYGVKD. DNA of the CDR3: TGTGCCATCAAAACGACAGTAGCTAACTATGGCTACACCTTC. Amino acid sequence: CAIKTTVANYGYTF.

The chain carries TRBV4-1 and TRBJ2-3; TRBD2 matches at 11 bases. Germline V CDR1 and CDR2: MGHRA, YSYEKL. V trimming: 5 bases; J trimming: 2 bases; junction bases outside the gene matches: 18. There are 20 residues in the CDR3. Here the CDR3 reads CASSTTASGGPSPVTDTQYF. The CDR3, as DNA: TGCGCCAGCAGCACCACGGCTAGCGGGGGGCCCTCCCCAGTCACAGATACGCAGTATTTT.

This rearrangement joins TRBV5-1 to TRBJ2-1; maybe TRBD1 (6 bases). V lost 4 bases to trimming and J lost 14 bases, with 16 bases between them. This CDR3 contains 12 residues. Germline V gene sequence: CDR1 SGHRS, CDR2 YFSETQ. CDR3 sequence: CASSGTGSSEFF. The CDR3 DNA is TGCGCCAGCAGCGGAACAGGGTCTTCGGAGTTCTTC.

This clone was seen only a few times. This sequence joins TRBV30 and TRBJ1-6; D not certain. Trimming stripped 4 bases from V and 10 bases from J, with 17 bases between. Germline V gives CDR1 GTSNPN, CDR2 SVGIG (reference sequence). This CDR3 contains 14 residues. The CDR3 DNA sequence: TGTGCCTGGATACCCCCGGGGAGAGGATCACCCCTCCACTTT. It translates to CAWIPPGRGSPLHF.

The V call is TRBV29-1, the J call TRBJ2-1; 11 bases align to TRBD2. With 7 bases clipped from V and 5 bases from J, the junction kept 7 bases outside the gene matches. The CDR3 consists of 14 residues. Germline assignment: CDR1 SQVTM and CDR2 ANQGSEA. The CDR3 bases are TGCAGCGGATCCGGGACTAGCGGAAACAATGAGCAGTTCTTC. This gives the protein CSGSGTSGNNEQFF.

This chain connects TRBV5-6 to TRBJ1-2; 8 bases are shared with TRBD1. The CDR3 covers 14 residues. Germline CDR1 reads SGHDT; CDR2 reads YYEEEE. With V trimmed by 2 bases and J by 8 bases, 8 bases remained unmatched. The CDR3 protein is CASSFGGQGGGYTF. The CDR3 region has the DNA TGTGCCAGCAGCTTTGGCGGACAGGGCGGAGGCTACACCTTC.

This chain joins TRBV20-1 and TRBJ1-2; 9 nucleotides line up with TRBD1. The germline gives CDR1 DFQATT, CDR2 SNEGSKA (reference sequence). CDR3 length: 11 amino acids. V lost 5 bases, J lost 9 bases, and 4 bases stayed unmatched. The CDR3 region has the DNA TGCAGTGCTTACAGGGGGCAGAGCTACACCTTC. It codes for CSAYRGQSYTF.

Concerning this clone: A read error may account for a junction end that differs from germline. The V gene is TRBV30, the J gene TRBJ1-5; tentatively, D is TRBD1 (6 bases). The V gene's germline CDR1 is GTSNPN and CDR2 SVGIG (reference sequence). The CDR3 loop spans 12 amino acids. The CDR3 loop reads CAWTQGYQPQHF. In DNA, the CDR3 is TGCGCCTGGACACAGGGATATCAGCCCCAGCATTTT.

The gene calls are TRBV5-1 and TRBJ1-1; TRBD1 might be the D (5 bases). CDR3 length equals 15 residues. Trimming pared 0 bases from V and 3 bases from J, leaving 12 bases between. Germline V gene sequence: CDR1 SGHRS, CDR2 YFSETQ. As DNA, the CDR3 is TGCGCCAGCAGCTTGGGACAGAGAGTTGACACTGAAGCTTTCTTT. Its translation: CASSLGQRVDTEAFF.

The chain is built from TRBV23-1 and TRBJ2-7, with 10 bases matching TRBD2. TRBV23-1 is given ORF status, its function remaining uncertain. V dropped 2 bases and J dropped 7; count of bases not matched to a gene: 14. The CDR3 is 17 amino acids. The CDR3 coding sequence is TGCGCCAGCAGTCAAGCTGAGCGGGAGGGAGTTTTGGGGGAGCAGTACTTC. Translation: CASSQAEREGVLGEQYF.

V and J are TRBV14 and TRBJ2-3, with 8 bases aligning to TRBD1. The V and J ends lost 3 bases and 5 bases, in that order; junction bases with no gene match: 4. Germline V gene data show CDR1 as SGHDN and CDR2 as FVKESK. This CDR3 contains 14 residues. The CDR3 protein is CASSHPGGRDTQYF. The CDR3 bases are TGTGCCAGCAGCCATCCAGGGGGCAGAGATACGCAGTATTTT.

This chain joins TRBV27 and TRBJ2-3, with 7 bases fitting TRBD1. The CDR3 totals 13 residues. V trimming: 6 bases; J trimming: 4 bases; junction bases outside the gene matches: 4. In germline, CDR1 is MNHEY, CDR2 SMNVEV (reference sequence). CDR3 coding DNA: TGTGCCAGCAGAAGGGGGCAAGCAGATACGCAGTATTTT. Translated: CASRRGQADTQYF.

This chain uses TRBV19 with TRBJ1-1; 10 bases are shared with TRBD1. The CDR3 spans 18 residues. After removal of 8 bases from V and 0 bases from J, the junction contained 15 bases not matched to a gene. Germline CDR1 LNHDA, CDR2 SQIVND (reference sequence). DNA of the CDR3: TGTGCCAGTTTAAGAGGGACAGGGGACCACTTTATGAACACTGAAGCTTTCTTT. Translating gives CASLRGTGDHFMNTEAFF.

In this sample, this clone turned up once. The genes are TRBV4-2 and TRBJ2-7; 7 nucleotides match TRBD1. The V gene end was trimmed by 3 bases and the J gene end by 0 bases; junction bases not matched to a gene: 8. This CDR3 region has 16 residues. Looked up from germline, CDR1 is LGHNA and CDR2 is YNFKEQ. The CDR3 region is CASSQVGQAGSYEQYF. The CDR3 bases are TGTGCCAGCAGCCAGGTCGGACAGGCGGGCTCCTACGAGCAGTACTTC.

The V gene is TRBV30, the J gene TRBJ1-2; the D gene is possibly TRBD1 (6 bases). The CDR3 totals 13 residues. V gave up 1 base and J gave up 4 bases, with 10 bases separating them. Germline V gene data show CDR1 as GTSNPN and CDR2 as SVGIG (reference sequence). The CDR3 DNA follows: TGTGCCTGGAGTGCTGGGACACCCTATGGCTACACCTTC. This sequence encodes CAWSAGTPYGYTF.

The V and J genes are TRBV19 and TRBJ1-6; 9 bases line up with TRBD1. Germline CDR1 reads LNHDA; CDR2 reads SQIVND (reference sequence). This CDR3 spans 18 amino acids. Losses at the gene ends were 5 bases for V and 1 base for J; bases not matched to a gene: 9. CDR3 in amino acids: CASSPTLQGASYNSPLHF. DNA of the CDR3: TGTGCCAGTAGTCCTACTCTACAGGGGGCATCCTATAATTCACCCCTCCACTTT.

This chain's CDR3 is CASSPPTGSGDTEAFF. As DNA, the CDR3 is TGTGCCAGCTCACCACCTACAGGGTCCGGGGACACTGAAGCTTTCTTT. The chain has TRBV18 and TRBJ1-1, with D possibly matching TRBD1 (6 bases). V was cut by 0 bases and J by 3 bases, with 14 bases left in between. The V gene's germline CDR1 is KGHSH and CDR2 LQKENI. CDR3 length: 16 amino acids.

The chain recombines TRBV5-6 with TRBJ1-2; TRBD1 matches at 10 bases. CDR1 is SGHDT, CDR2 YYEEEE, per germline. The CDR3 totals 16 residues. The ends lost 0 bases at V and 8 bases at J; junction bases unmatched: 10. The CDR3, as DNA: TGTGCCAGCAGCTTGGCTCTGACAGGGGGCGTGGAAGGCTACACCTTC. Translated, it gives CASSLALTGGVEGYTF.

Note on this clone: The same CDR3 also results from other DNA sequences found in this sample. The gene calls are TRBV5-1 and TRBJ1-6; D not certain. V shed 0 bases and J shed 5 bases, with 6 bases lying between them. Germline V gives CDR1 SGHRS, CDR2 YFSETQ. The CDR3 runs to 14 residues. The CDR3 loop reads CASSLGQDNSPLHF. CDR3 coding DNA: TGCGCCAGCAGCTTGGGGCAGGATAATTCACCCCTCCACTTT. Variable domain in full (rest from reference TRBV5-1 and TRBJ1-6): KAGVTQTPRYLIKTRGQQVTLSCSPISGHRSVSWYQQTPGQGLQFLFEYFSETQRNKGNFPGRFSGRQFSNSRSEMNVSTLELGDSALYLCASSLGQDNSPLHFGNGTRLTVT.